The TCR gamma chain described here comes from a study of gammadelta T cells in human blood (dated by TCRdb to 2020 to 2021). Findings and caveats that apply to the study as a whole: According to the study, polyclonal expansion of innate gamma-delta T cells immediately after birth appeared to be driven by microbial exposure.

The library was produced with RT-PCR. This sample was sequenced with an Illumina MiSeq. TCRdb called clones afresh from the public reads with CATT; identical DNA rows were later merged. This sample gives 200 to 250 gamma-chain clones in total; roughly 2% of them show up just once. Jointly, the top ten make up about 40% of the sample. In its sample, this clone comes out as large (0.1 to 1%). The antigen this receptor binds is unknown. No qualities accompany the bases; no much larger clone lies one base away. Distinct nucleotide sequences in the sample also encode this CDR3. Via the germline V gene, CDR1 is EGSNGY and CDR2 YDSYNSKV. Measured from the cysteine to the phenylalanine, the CDR3 is 13 residues long. The entry retains the CDR3 DNA only, 39 bases that are in frame from base 1. Germline trimming amounts to 0 bases on V and 6 bases on J, with 5 as the count of junction bases outside the gene matches.

This chain is built from TRGV2 and TRGJ1 or TRGJ2. The sample comprised non-Vgamma9Vdelta2 gamma-delta T cells from infant blood. This clonotype was sampled from a human donor. The nucleotide sequence is TGTGCCACCTGGGACGGGCTTTGTTATAAGAAACTCTTT. This gives the protein CATWDGLCYKKLF.